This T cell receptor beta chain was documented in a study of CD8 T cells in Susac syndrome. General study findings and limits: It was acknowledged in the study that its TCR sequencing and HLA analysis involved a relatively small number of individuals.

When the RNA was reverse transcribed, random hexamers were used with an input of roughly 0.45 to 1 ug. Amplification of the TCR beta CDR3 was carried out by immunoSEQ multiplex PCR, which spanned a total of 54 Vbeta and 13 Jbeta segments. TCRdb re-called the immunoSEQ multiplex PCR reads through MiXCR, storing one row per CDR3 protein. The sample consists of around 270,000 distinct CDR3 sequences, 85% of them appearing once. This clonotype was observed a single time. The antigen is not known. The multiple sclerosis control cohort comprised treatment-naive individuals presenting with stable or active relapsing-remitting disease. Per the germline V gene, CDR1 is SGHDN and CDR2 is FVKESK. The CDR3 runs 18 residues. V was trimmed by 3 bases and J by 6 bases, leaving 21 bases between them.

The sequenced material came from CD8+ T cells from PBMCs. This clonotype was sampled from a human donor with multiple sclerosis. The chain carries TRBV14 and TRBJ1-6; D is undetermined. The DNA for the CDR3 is TGTGCCAGCAGCCAGGAGGAGAGAGAGGGAGCGTCTAATTCACCCCTCCACTTT. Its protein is CASSQEEREGASNSPLHF. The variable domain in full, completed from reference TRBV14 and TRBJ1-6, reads EAGVTQFPSHSVIEKGQTVTLRCDPISGHDNLYWYRRVMGKEIKFLLHFVKESKQDESGMPNNRFLAERTGGTYSTLKVQPAELEDSGVYFCASSQEEREGASNSPLHFGNGTRLTVT.